This T cell receptor (beta chain) emerged from a study of spatial heterogeneity in lung cancer (dated by TCRdb to between 2018 and 2021). Notes on the research overall: More beta-chain than alpha-chain transcripts were consistently detected, likely reflecting higher beta-chain transcript abundance. At surgery, hundreds of tumor regions, 61 to 65 matched nontumor lung samples and fewer than 60 PBMC samples were TCR-sequenced for both alpha and beta chains. In the raw uncorrected reads, each unique combination of TCR and UMI appeared more than ten times on average. In tumor regions, TCR transcript counts showed a strong correlation with a T cell transcriptional module score from matched bulk RNA-seq. TCR repertoire features were related to nonsynonymous mutation counts determined by whole-exome sequencing of tumor tissue. The study quantitatively compared TCR alpha and beta repertoires across multiple tumor regions, matched nontumor lung and blood in non-small cell lung cancer. General conclusions and limits of the study: The tumor nonsynonymous mutation count correlated with the number of expanded intratumoral alpha and beta TCRs. Additional single-cell paired TCR alpha and beta sequencing was considered necessary to confirm, at a functional level, the hypothesis that regional TCRs recognize regional mutations. TCR-seq coverage of tumor T cells was estimated to be only roughly 7% for alpha chains and about 12% for beta chains. The count of ubiquitous expanded TCRs correlated with the count of ubiquitous nonsynonymous mutations, and the count of regional expanded TCRs correlated with the count of regional nonsynonymous mutations.

CDR1 is given as MNHEY and CDR2 as SVGEGT, both from the germline V gene. Trimming leaves V shorter by 6 bases and J shorter by 4 bases, with the junction holding 4 bases beyond the gene matches. The CDR3 holds 14 amino acids from the cysteine to the phenylalanine. CDR3 DNA is the only sequence kept; it has 42 bases, read in frame from the first base. Judged by its sample share, this clonotype qualifies as medium-sized (0.01 to 0.1%). It has no known antigen specificity. Within one base of it there is no much larger clone, and no base qualities were kept. The library was generated by 5' RACE. These reads were obtained on a NextSeq 500. The TCR library protocol attached a unique molecular identifier to each TCR cDNA molecule to allow correction of PCR and sequencing errors. As for the original processing: Decombinator tools were used for TCR identification, UMI-based error correction and CDR3 extraction. Expanded TCRs were defined as those above a frequency of 2 per 1,000, corresponding to the top 1% of the tumor frequency distribution. Expanded tumor TCRs statistically deemed absent (corrected P<0.05) from at least one tumor region were classed as regional, and all other expanded tumor TCRs were classed as ubiquitous. Rényi diversity was computed with the R vegan package after subsampling each repertoire 100 times to 5,000 TCRs. CDR3 similarity networks were built from amino acid triplet string-kernel similarity, connecting CDR3s with pairwise similarity above 0.82. TCRdb reran the public reads through fastp at Q25 and MiXCR, keeping productive beta chains. Each entry merges the rows of one CDR3 protein and shows their most common DNA and genes. The V and J calls follow TCRdb's processing rather than the paper's. Here the sample has around 9,000 distinct CDR3 sequences; more than 4% occur a single time. Of the sample, 11% falls within the top ten clones.

The time point label for this specimen denotes: sample taken at primary tumor resection. The donors were some 76 patients from the lung TRACERx cohort who had early-stage, untreated non-small cell lung cancer. Whole RNA extracted from tumor and nontumor lung tissue, or from cryopreserved PBMC samples, was used for TCR sequencing without cell sorting. Only patients for whom sufficient RNA was available from at least two tumor regions were selected for TCR sequencing. Before being selected, tumor and adjacent nontumor lung specimens were reviewed by a lung pathologist. The receptor was isolated from a female donor with early-stage non-small cell lung cancer. The chain uses TRBV6-2 or TRBV6-3 and TRBJ2-1, and TRBD1 matches 9 of the central bases. This sample comprised lung tumor tissue, obtained at surgery. The CDR3 corresponds to CASSRTGAYNEQFF. The DNA reads as follows: TGTGCCAGCAGCCGGACAGGGGCGTACAATGAGCAGTTCTTC.